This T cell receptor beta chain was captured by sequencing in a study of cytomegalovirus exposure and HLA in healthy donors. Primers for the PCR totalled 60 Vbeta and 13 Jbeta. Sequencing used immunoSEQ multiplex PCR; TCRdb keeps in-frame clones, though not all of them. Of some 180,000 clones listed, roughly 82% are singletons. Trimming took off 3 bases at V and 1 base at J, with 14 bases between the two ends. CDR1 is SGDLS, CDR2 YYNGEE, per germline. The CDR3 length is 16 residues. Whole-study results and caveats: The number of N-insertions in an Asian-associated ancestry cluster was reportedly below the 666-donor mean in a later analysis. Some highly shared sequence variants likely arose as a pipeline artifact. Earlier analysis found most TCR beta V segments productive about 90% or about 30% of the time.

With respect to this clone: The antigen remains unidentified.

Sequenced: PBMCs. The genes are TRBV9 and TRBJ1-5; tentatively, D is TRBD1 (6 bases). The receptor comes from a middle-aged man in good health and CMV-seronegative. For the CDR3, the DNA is TGTGCCAGCAGCGCCAGTGAGGGGGGGAGCAATCAGCCCCAGCATTTT. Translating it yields CASSASEGGSNQPQHF.